The 24 T cell receptor beta chains listed next were all sequenced from one sample in a study of chemoradiotherapy in HPV16-positive cancers. Profiling relied on immunoSEQ multiplex PCR, and the TCRdb table lists in-frame clones only, not all of them. The data hold several thousand clones, with around 73% observed a single time. The material was obtained from a patient who underwent chemoradiotherapy. These TCRs come from a human donor with HPV-associated anogenital cancer.

The CDR3 region has the DNA TGTGCCAGCCGGGGAGGACGATTCACAGATACGCAGTATTTT. It codes for CASRGGRFTDTQYF. The chain uses TRBV2 and TRBJ2-3; D might be TRBD2 (6 bases). The CDR3 runs to 14 residues. Trimming took off 8 bases at V and 2 bases at J, with 14 bases between the two ends. Germline-derived CDR1 and CDR2 are SNHLY and FYNNEI. Full variable domain (rest looked up from reference TRBV2 and TRBJ2-3): EPEVTQTPSHQVTQMGQEVILRCVPISNHLYFYWYRQILGQKVEFLVSFYNNEISEKSEIFDDQFSVERPDGSNFTLKIRSTKLEDSAMYFCASRGGRFTDTQYFGPGTRLTVL.

This chain links TRBV20-1 with TRBJ2-5; D is uncertain. With the DNA end fitting TRBJ2-7 better, the J assignment may be wrong. The CDR3 spans 11 residues. The germline CDR1 and CDR2 sequences are DFQATT and SNEGSKA (reference sequence). This CDR3 reads CSASLVGEQYF. For the CDR3, the DNA is TGCAGTGCTAGTCTGGTCGGCGAGCAGTACTTC.

This clone was detected a few times. DNA of the CDR3: TGCGCCAGCAGCCAAGGACTAGCGGGAAACCAAGAGACCCAGTACTTC. It is translated as CASSQGLAGNQETQYF. The V and J genes are TRBV4-1 and TRBJ2-5, with 11 positions matching TRBD2. V was pared by 1 base and J by 0 bases, with 1 base of the junction left unmatched. Per germline, CDR1 MGHRA and CDR2 YSYEKL. The CDR3 runs 16 residues.

The chain employs TRBV7-2 and TRBJ2-5, with D tentatively TRBD2 (7 bases). Germline V gives CDR1 SGHTA, CDR2 FQGNSA. The V end was cut by 5 bases, the J end by 5 bases, with 18 bases between. CDR3 size: 15 residues. CDR3 loop: CASSRRGAPLETQYF. For the CDR3, the DNA is TGTGCCAGCAGCCGCCGGGGGGCCCCCTTGGAGACCCAGTACTTC. The variable domain in full, completed from reference TRBV7-2 and TRBJ2-5, reads GAGVSQSPSNKVTEKGKDVELRCDPISGHTALYWYRQSLGQGLEFLIYFQGNSAPDKSGLPSDRFSAERTGGSVSTLTIQRTQQEDSAVYLCASSRRGAPLETQYFGPGTRLLVL.

The chain is built from TRBV7-3 and TRBJ2-2, with 13 bases that match TRBD2. CDR1 and CDR2 (germline): SGHTA, FQGTGA. The CDR3 covers 16 residues. J gave up 7 bases and V 4 bases, and 6 bases lay outside the gene matches. CDR3 sequence: CASSSLAGGQDGELFF. The CDR3 DNA follows: TGTGCCAGCAGCTCACTAGCGGGGGGGCAGGACGGGGAGCTGTTTTTT.

This chain links TRBV2 with TRBJ1-2; TRBD1 aligns across 9 bases. V gave up 10 bases and J gave up 3 bases; unmatched junction bases: 15. The CDR3 loop spans 16 amino acids. Germline V gene sequence: CDR1 SNHLY, CDR2 FYNNEI. CDR3 sequence (DNA): TGTGCCATCTCGGGACAGGGAGTTGGGGCGGACTATGGCTACACCTTC. Amino acid sequence: CAISGQGVGADYGYTF.

The chain has TRBV5-1 and TRBJ2-1; 9 bases fit TRBD2. The germline V gene has CDR1 SGHRS and CDR2 YFSETQ. Trimming removed 2 bases from V and 5 bases from J; junction bases left unmatched: 8. The CDR3 is 16 amino acids. The CDR3 region has the DNA TGCGCCAGCAGCTTTACTCTCAGCGGGGGGCACAATGAGCAGTTCTTC. This encodes CASSFTLSGGHNEQFF.

The chain couples TRBV5-1 to TRBJ2-3; D is undetermined. The CDR3 has 17 residues. V lost 3 bases and J lost 6, with 23 bases in between. Germline V gives CDR1 SGHRS, CDR2 YFSETQ. The CDR3 is CASSSPLDRPVRDTQYF. As DNA, the CDR3 is TGCGCCAGCAGCTCACCCCTGGATAGACCAGTCAGGGATACGCAGTATTTT.

The chain couples TRBV4-1 to TRBJ2-1, with TRBD1 identical over 7 bases. Germline lookup yields CDR1 MGHRA and CDR2 YSYEKL. Losses at the gene ends were 4 bases for V and 4 bases for J; bases not matched to a gene: 4. The CDR3 has 14 residues. The CDR3 spells CASSRWDRYNEQFF. The CDR3 DNA sequence: TGCGCCAGCAGCCGATGGGACAGATACAATGAGCAGTTCTTC.

V is TRBV5-4 and J is TRBJ1-2; no clear D. The CDR3 length is 14 residues. V was shortened by 6 bases and J by 4 bases, with 16 bases between the two germline ends. Germline values: CDR1 SGHNT, CDR2 YYREEE (reference sequence). CDR3 sequence: CASTTGGRGYGYTF. The CDR3 nucleotides are TGTGCCAGCACCACTGGAGGGCGAGGCTATGGCTACACCTTC.

The V gene is TRBV6-1, the J gene TRBJ2-5; D gene unclear. The ends were cut back, 2 bases at V and 2 bases at J, with 6 bases in the middle. The CDR3 is 13 amino acids. Germline V lookup: CDR1 MNHNS, CDR2 SASEGT. CDR3 protein: CASSEIGQETQYF. CDR3 nucleotide sequence: TGTGCCAGCAGTGAAATAGGGCAAGAGACCCAGTACTTC.

The rearrangement uses TRBV5-8 and TRBJ2-7; D is ambiguous. The V end was cut by 0 bases, the J end by 2 bases, with 9 bases between. Looked up from germline, CDR1 is SGHTS and CDR2 is YDEGEE. This CDR3 spans 14 amino acids. The CDR3 bases are TGTGCCAGCAGCTTGGTTAGTGACGCCTACGAGCAGTACTTC. This encodes CASSLVSDAYEQYF.

This clone was detected only once. The chain uses TRBV7-3 and TRBJ1-5; 10 bases align to TRBD1. This CDR3 region has 20 residues. After removal of 4 bases from V and 0 bases from J, the junction contained 15 bases not matched to a gene. Germline CDR1 and CDR2: SGHTA and FQGTGA. The CDR3 nucleotides are TGTGCCAGCAGCTACCCCGGGGGGACAGGGGATGATAATAGCAATCAGCCCCAGCATTTT. Amino acids: CASSYPGGTGDDNSNQPQHF.

The chain has TRBV11-3 and TRBJ2-7; 7 bases agree with TRBD1. The CDR3 spans 14 residues. CDR1 and CDR2 from the germline V gene are SGHNT and YENEEA. V lost 6 bases, J lost 0 bases, and 5 bases stayed unmatched. CDR3 loop: CASSQGVGSYEQYF. DNA for the CDR3: TGTGCCAGCAGTCAGGGGGTGGGCTCCTACGAGCAGTACTTC.

This clone was seen a single time. The gene calls are TRBV9 and TRBJ2-1; the D gene is possibly TRBD1 (8 bases). Trimming left V 3 bases short and J 7 bases short, with 11 bases between. Germline CDR1 reads SGDLS; CDR2 reads YYNGEE. This CDR3 region has 13 residues. The CDR3, as DNA: TGTGCCAGCAGCGCACAGGGGGGGAATGAGCAGTTCTTC. This gives the protein CASSAQGGNEQFF.

V gene TRBV7-2 combines with J gene TRBJ2-1, with 16 bases identical to TRBD2. The CDR3 contains 15 residues. Germline assignment: CDR1 SGHTA and CDR2 FQGNSA. Unmatched junction bases numbered 6, after V lost 5 bases and J lost 11 bases. CDR3 in DNA: TGTGCCAGCAGCCGCCCGGGACTAGCGGGGGGGAAGCAGTTCTTC. Its translation is CASSRPGLAGGKQFF.

This chain uses TRBV4-1 with TRBJ2-5, with TRBD1 identical over 11 bases. The DNA end lines up better with TRBJ2-7; the J call may be wrong. The CDR3 extends over 17 amino acids. CDR1 and CDR2 (germline): MGHRA, YSYEKL. The CDR3 loop reads CASSQVITWTGGDEQYF. In DNA, the CDR3 is TGCGCCAGCAGCCAAGTCATTACCTGGACAGGGGGCGACGAGCAGTACTTC.

The chain employs TRBV6-6 and TRBJ2-7; D gene ambiguous. The germline V gene encodes CDR1 MNHNY and CDR2 SVGAGI (reference sequence). V was clipped by 0 bases and J by 5 bases, with 14 bases between them. The CDR3 sequence is 15 residues long. CDR3 protein: CASSYSAPSAHEQYF. For the CDR3, the DNA is TGTGCCAGCAGTTACTCCGCGCCCAGCGCCCACGAGCAGTACTTC.

The rearrangement links TRBV18 to TRBJ1-2; D unclear. CDR1 KGHSH and CDR2 LQKENI come from the germline V gene. Trimming cost V 0 bases and J 4 bases, with 9 bases left between them. This CDR3 contains 14 residues. The CDR3 DNA reads TGTGCCAGCTCACCACCATCGGGGATCTATGGCTACACCTTC. Its translation is CASSPPSGIYGYTF.

This clone was observed a few times. This chain links TRBV2 with TRBJ1-2, with D uncertain. V was trimmed by 4 bases and J by 4 bases, leaving 7 bases between them. Germline V gene sequence: CDR1 SNHLY, CDR2 FYNNEI. The CDR3 totals 12 residues. CDR3 DNA sequence: TGTGCCAGCAGTGTTATTGGCTATGGCTACACCTTC. This gives the protein CASSVIGYGYTF.

This rearrangement joins TRBV6-1 to TRBJ2-7, with D tentatively TRBD1 (6 bases). Germline-derived CDR1 and CDR2 are MNHNS and SASEGT. V was cut by 5 bases and J by 3 bases, with 11 bases left in between. This CDR3 comprises 13 residues. Written as DNA, the CDR3 is TGTGCCAGCAGTTTCCGGGACAACTACGAGCAGTACTTC. Translated: CASSFRDNYEQYF.

The table lists this clone with a count of one. The rearrangement joins TRBV6-5 to TRBJ1-1; a possible D gene is TRBD1 (5 bases). V was clipped by 8 bases and J by 1 base, with 11 bases between them. In germline, CDR1 is MNHEY, CDR2 SVGAGI. The CDR3 contains 13 residues. CDR3 residues: CASGRGTNTEAFF. CDR3 in DNA: TGTGCCAGCGGTCGGGGGACGAACACTGAAGCTTTCTTT.

This clone was observed a few times. J is TRBJ1-2 and V is TRBV2; D not resolved. The germline CDR1 and CDR2 sequences are SNHLY and FYNNEI. This CDR3 comprises 12 residues. V was clipped by 4 bases and J by 8 bases, with 11 bases between them. In DNA, the CDR3 is TGTGCCAGCAGTGTGGTCGGGCGGGGCTACACCTTC. It is translated as CASSVVGRGYTF.

The table lists this clone with a count of one. This chain links TRBV4-2 with TRBJ2-2; possible D gene TRBD2, 5 bases. V was cut by 6 bases and J by 7 bases, with 15 bases left in between. This CDR3 has 14 amino acids. CDR1 is LGHNA, CDR2 YNFKEQ, per germline. CDR3 residues: CASRLRVGGGELFF. The CDR3 DNA is TGTGCCAGCAGACTGAGGGTTGGTGGCGGGGAGCTGTTTTTT.